The 20 T cell receptor beta chains below were found in one sample sequenced in a study of tumor and adjacent non-tumor tissue in lung cancer. The template was RNA from unsorted bulk tissue. This non-tumor lung sample came from over 3 cm beyond the tumor edge. Three rounds of nested PCR, following a modified ARM-PCR protocol, produced the TCRbeta library. TCRdb re-derived calls from the multiplex PCR reads in MiXCR, one entry per CDR3 protein. The table lists around 76,000 distinct CDR3 sequences, more than 65% of them singletons. The specimen sequenced was distant non-tumor lung tissue. These receptors all stem from a man between 70 and 80 years old with non-small cell lung cancer.

The chain couples TRBV20-1 to TRBJ2-7, with D possibly TRBD1 on 6 matching bases. This CDR3 region has 13 residues. The germline CDR1 and CDR2 sequences are DFQATT and SNEGSKA (reference sequence). V lost 1 base, J lost 3 bases, and 10 bases lay in between. The CDR3 region is CSARGARGYEQYF. CDR3 nucleotide sequence: TGCAGTGCTAGAGGGGCCAGGGGCTACGAGCAGTACTTC.

On this clonotype: Given the absence of the conserved phenylalanine or tryptophan at the CDR3 end, a read error is likely. The CDR3 reads CANSLDGGGRYEQYL. CDR3 bases: TGTGCAAACAGCTTAGATGGAGGGGGCAGGTACGAGCAGTACCTC. The chain joins TRBV11-2 to TRBJ2-7, with D perhaps TRBD1 (7 bases). The V gene's germline CDR1 is SGHAT and CDR2 FQNNGV. The CDR3 consists of 15 residues.

On this clonotype itself: A read error may account for a junction end that differs from germline. The chain combines TRBV4-3 with TRBJ2-3, with D uncertain. CDR1 is LGHNA, CDR2 YSLEER, per germline. The CDR3 extends over 14 amino acids. CDR3 region: CASSQVSSVDMQYF. The CDR3 DNA sequence: TGCGCCAGCAGCCAAGTTAGTTCCGTGGATATGCAGTATTTT.

Comments on this clonotype: Compared with germline, one end of the junction differs, possibly owing to a read error. The rearrangement uses TRBV28 and TRBJ1-1; D gene uncertain. Germline assignment: CDR1 MDHEN and CDR2 SYDVKM. The CDR3 runs to 15 residues. The CDR3 DNA follows: TGTGCCAGGAGTTTATGGCCCAGCTACTACACTGAAGCTTTCTTT. Residues: CARSLWPSYYTEAFF.

For this clonotype: A much larger clone differs from this one at a single base, so this may be a read error. The chain couples TRBV5-4 to TRBJ2-2; the match to TRBD2 covers 7 bases. This CDR3 is built from 15 residues. Germline V gene data show CDR1 as SGHNT and CDR2 as YYREEE (reference sequence). With V trimmed by 2 bases and J by 3 bases, 4 bases remained unmatched. The CDR3 sequence is CASSFLAVDTGELFF. As DNA, the CDR3 is TGTGCCAGCAGCTTCCTAGCGGTAGACACCGGGGAGCTGTTTTTT. The complete variable domain, with remaining parts taken from reference TRBV5-4 and TRBJ2-2, reads ETGVTQSPTHLIKTRGQQVTLRCSSQSGHNTVSWYQQALGQGPQFIFQYYREEENGRGNFPPRFSGLQFPNYSSELNVNALELDDSALYLCASSFLAVDTGELFFGEGSRLTVL.

This clonotype came up once. The junction departs from germline at one end; a sequencing error may be responsible. The chain couples TRBV4-1 to TRBJ2-7, with D possibly called TRBD1 or TRBD2 (5 bases each). Germline V gene data show CDR1 as MGHRA and CDR2 as YSYEKL. This CDR3 region has 15 residues. The CDR3, as DNA: TGCACCAGCAGCCAAGATGGGACCTTCGCCTACAAGCAGTACTTC. Translating it yields CTSSQDGTFAYKQYF.

As for this clonotype: Compared with germline, one end of the junction differs, possibly owing to a read error. The chain's CDR3 is CASSYSYGYTF. CDR3 bases: TGTGCCAGCAGTTACTCCTATGGCTATACCTTC. The rearrangement uses TRBV6-2 or TRBV6-3 and TRBJ1-2; D is ambiguous. Germline V gene data show CDR1 as MNHEY and CDR2 as SVGEGT. This CDR3 spans 11 amino acids.

Regarding this clonotype: One end of the junction fails to match germline, which may point to a read error. The V and J genes are TRBV29-1 and TRBJ2-3; weak D call: TRBD1 (6 bases). Germline V gene data show CDR1 as SQVTM and CDR2 as ANQGSEA. The CDR3 covers 14 residues. DNA of the CDR3: TGCAGCATCGCTGGGACATCTAGCACAGATACGCTGTATTTT. Amino acids: CSIAGTSSTDTLYF.

V usage is TRBV5-4 and J usage is TRBJ2-5; D remains ambiguous. This CDR3 has 14 residues. The germline V and J ends were trimmed by 4 bases and 2 bases, with 12 bases remaining between them. Per the germline V gene, CDR1 is SGHNT and CDR2 is YYREEE (reference sequence). The CDR3 region has the DNA TGTGCCAGCAGCGCCGCAATATCGCAAGAGACCCAGTACTTC. It encodes CASSAAISQETQYF.

A note on this clonotype: One end of the junction varies from germline; a read error may be responsible. The chain carries TRBV29-1 and TRBJ2-2; D is perhaps TRBD1 or TRBD2 (5 bases each). This CDR3 is 14 amino acids long. Germline CDR1 reads SQVTM; CDR2 reads ANQGSEA. CDR3 coding DNA: TGCAGCGCTTTAGGGGCTAGCTCCACCGGGGACCTGTTTTTT. Its protein is CSALGASSTGDLFF.

Turning to this clonotype: One end of the junction is discordant with germline, which a read error may explain. The chain employs TRBV12-3 or TRBV12-4 and TRBJ1-2; D may be TRBD1 (6 bases). The CDR3 is 16 amino acids. CDR3 bases: TGTGTCAGCAGTTTACAAACGACAGGTTGGAACTATGGCTACACCTTC. Translation gives CVSSLQTTGWNYGYTF.

The sample holds many counts of this clonotype. The chain carries TRBV2 and TRBJ2-7; TRBD1 aligns across 8 bases. Unmatched junction bases numbered 4, after V lost 5 bases and J lost 1 base. Germline CDR1 and CDR2: SNHLY and FYNNEI. CDR3 length: 14 residues. The CDR3 coding sequence is TGTGCCAGCAGTTGGGACAGGCGGTCCTACGAGCAGTACTTC. It is translated as CASSWDRRSYEQYF.

Remarks on this clonotype: Mismatch with germline at one junction end may stem from a read error. This rearrangement joins TRBV5-5 to TRBJ2-5; no firm D call. This CDR3 spans 13 amino acids. From germline, CDR1 is SGHKS and CDR2 YYEKEE (reference sequence). Here the CDR3 reads CANSLVSPVTQYF. The CDR3 region has the DNA TGTGCCAACAGCTTGGTCAGTCCAGTGACCCAGTACTTC.

The rearrangement uses TRBV5-1 and TRBJ2-2; D might be TRBD1 (5 bases). V was trimmed by 1 base and J by 2 bases, leaving 9 bases between them. Germline CDR1 is SGHRS and CDR2 is YFSETQ. The CDR3 length is 15 residues. Written as DNA, the CDR3 is TGCGCCAGCAGCTTGACAGGCCATAACACCGGGGAGCTGTTTTTT. It yields the protein CASSLTGHNTGELFF.

The chain has TRBV11-2 and TRBJ2-5, with 10 bases fitting TRBD2. The V and J ends lost 9 bases and 5 bases, in that order; junction bases with no gene match: 9. Germline V lookup: CDR1 SGHAT, CDR2 FQNNGV. CDR3 length: 14 amino acids. The CDR3 sequence: CASRQLAGMETQYF. The CDR3 DNA reads TGTGCCAGTAGACAACTAGCGGGGATGGAGACCCAGTACTTC.

This clonotype is categorized as medium-sized. The CDR3, as DNA: TGCAGCGTGGAAATGGGGGTGGAAGAGACCCAGTACTTC. This sequence encodes CSVEMGVEETQYF. The genes are TRBV29-1 and TRBJ2-5; D may be TRBD1 or TRBD2 (5 bases each). Germline assignment: CDR1 SQVTM and CDR2 ANQGSEA. The CDR3 is made up of 13 amino acids. V was cut by 6 bases and J by 3 bases, with 14 bases left in between.

Notes on this clonotype: The conserved phenylalanine or tryptophan normally closing the CDR3 is absent here, so this likely arose from a read error. The chain recombines TRBV6-1 with TRBJ2-1; 10 bases fit TRBD1. J lost 12 bases, V lost 6 bases, and 11 bases had no gene match. The CDR3 has 14 residues. Germline lookup yields CDR1 MNHNS and CDR2 SASEGT. In DNA, the CDR3 is TGTGCCAGCAGGGCATGGGACAGGGGACTAGGGCAGTTCTAC. Its translation: CASRAWDRGLGQFY.

This clonotype was detected only once. This chain links TRBV29-1 with TRBJ2-7, with 7 bases that match TRBD1. The CDR3 spans 9 residues. The germline V gene encodes CDR1 SQVTM and CDR2 ANQGSEA. Losses at the gene ends were 8 bases for V and 9 bases for J; bases not matched to a gene: 4. CDR3 loop: CSLGTVQYF. Written as DNA, the CDR3 is TGCAGCCTCGGGACAGTGCAGTACTTC.

This clonotype turned up a few times. J is TRBJ2-1 and V is TRBV7-8; possible D gene TRBD2, 6 bases. The germline V gene encodes CDR1 SGHVS and CDR2 FQNEAQ. The CDR3 contains 15 residues. V lost 7 bases and J lost 4, with 17 bases in between. As DNA, the CDR3 is TGTGCCAGCACCGGAGGTAGCGGAGGGTACAATGAGCAGTTCTTC. Translating gives CASTGGSGGYNEQFF.

As regards this clonotype: A read error may produce the germline difference seen at one junction end. V usage is TRBV4-3 and J usage is TRBJ2-5; perhaps D is TRBD1 or TRBD2 (5 bases each). The CDR3 has 17 amino acids. Germline CDR1 is LGHNA and CDR2 is YSLEER. CDR3 sequence reads: CAGSQELGEYGQETQYF. Here the CDR3 DNA reads TGCGCCGGCAGCCAAGAATTGGGGGAGTACGGCCAAGAGACCCAGTACTTC.